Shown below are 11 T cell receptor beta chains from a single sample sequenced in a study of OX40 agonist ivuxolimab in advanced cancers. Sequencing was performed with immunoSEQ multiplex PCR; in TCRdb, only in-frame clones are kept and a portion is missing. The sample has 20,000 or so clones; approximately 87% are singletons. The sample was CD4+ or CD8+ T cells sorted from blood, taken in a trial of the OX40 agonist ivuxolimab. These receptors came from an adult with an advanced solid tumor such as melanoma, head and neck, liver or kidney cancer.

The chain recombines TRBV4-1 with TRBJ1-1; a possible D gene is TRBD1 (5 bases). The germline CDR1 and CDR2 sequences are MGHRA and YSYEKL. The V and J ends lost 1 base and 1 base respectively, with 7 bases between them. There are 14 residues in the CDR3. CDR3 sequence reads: CASSQGQSNTEAFF. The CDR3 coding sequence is TGCGCCAGCAGCCAAGGACAGTCGAACACTGAAGCTTTCTTT.

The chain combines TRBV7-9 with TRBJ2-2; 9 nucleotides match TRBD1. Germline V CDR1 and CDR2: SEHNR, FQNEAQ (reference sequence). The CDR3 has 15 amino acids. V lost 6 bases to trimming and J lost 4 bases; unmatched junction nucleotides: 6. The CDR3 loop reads CASRPPGQGTGELFF. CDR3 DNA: TGTGCCAGCAGGCCCCCGGGACAGGGCACCGGGGAGCTGTTTTTT. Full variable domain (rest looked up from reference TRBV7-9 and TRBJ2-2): DTGVSQNPRHKITKRGQNVTFRCDPISEHNRLYWYRQTLGQGPEFLTYFQNEAQLEKSRLLSDRFSAERPKGSFSTLEIQRTEQGDSAMYLCASRPPGQGTGELFFGEGSRLTVL.

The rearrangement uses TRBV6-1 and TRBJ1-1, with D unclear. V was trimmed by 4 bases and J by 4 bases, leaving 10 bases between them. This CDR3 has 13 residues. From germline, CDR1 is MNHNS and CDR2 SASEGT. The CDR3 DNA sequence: TGTGCCAGCAGTGTATATGGGAGCACTGAAGCTTTCTTT. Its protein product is CASSVYGSTEAFF.

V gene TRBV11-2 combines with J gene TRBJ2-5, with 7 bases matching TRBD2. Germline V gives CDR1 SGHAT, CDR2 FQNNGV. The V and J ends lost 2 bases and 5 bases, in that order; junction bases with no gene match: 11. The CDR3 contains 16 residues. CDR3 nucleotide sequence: TGTGCCAGCAGCTTATGGGGAGGGCCCAACGGGGAGACCCAGTACTTC. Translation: CASSLWGGPNGETQYF.

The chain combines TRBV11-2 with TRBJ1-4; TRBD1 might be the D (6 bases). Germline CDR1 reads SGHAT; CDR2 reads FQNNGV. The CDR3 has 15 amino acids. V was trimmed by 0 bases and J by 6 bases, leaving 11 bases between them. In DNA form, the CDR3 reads TGTGCCAGCAGCTTAGAGGGGGCAGGGCATGAAAAACTGTTTTTT. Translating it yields CASSLEGAGHEKLFF.

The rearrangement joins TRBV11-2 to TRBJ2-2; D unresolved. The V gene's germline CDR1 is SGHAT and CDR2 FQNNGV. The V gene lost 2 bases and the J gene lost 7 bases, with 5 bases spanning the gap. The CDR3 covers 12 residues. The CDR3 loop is CASSLIHGELFF. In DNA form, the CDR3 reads TGTGCCAGCAGCTTAATTCACGGGGAGCTGTTTTTT.

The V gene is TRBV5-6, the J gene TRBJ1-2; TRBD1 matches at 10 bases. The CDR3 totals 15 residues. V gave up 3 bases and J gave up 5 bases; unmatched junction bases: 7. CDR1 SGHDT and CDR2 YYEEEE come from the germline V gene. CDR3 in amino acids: CASSWAGTGDYGYTF. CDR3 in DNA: TGTGCCAGCAGCTGGGCCGGGACAGGGGATTATGGCTACACCTTC.

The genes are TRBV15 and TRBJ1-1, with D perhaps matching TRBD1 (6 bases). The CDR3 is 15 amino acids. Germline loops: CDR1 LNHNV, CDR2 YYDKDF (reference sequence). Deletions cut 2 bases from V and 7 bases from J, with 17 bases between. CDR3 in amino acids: CATSRQDRTPYEAFF. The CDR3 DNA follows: TGTGCCACCAGCAGACAAGACAGGACCCCCTATGAAGCTTTCTTT.

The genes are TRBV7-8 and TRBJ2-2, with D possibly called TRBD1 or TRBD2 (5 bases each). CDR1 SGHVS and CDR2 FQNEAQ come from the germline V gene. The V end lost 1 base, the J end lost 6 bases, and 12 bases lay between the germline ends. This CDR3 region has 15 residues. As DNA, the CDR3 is TGTGCCAGCAGCTTAGGCCAGGGAGCCCCCGGGGAGCTGTTTTTT. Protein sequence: CASSLGQGAPGELFF.

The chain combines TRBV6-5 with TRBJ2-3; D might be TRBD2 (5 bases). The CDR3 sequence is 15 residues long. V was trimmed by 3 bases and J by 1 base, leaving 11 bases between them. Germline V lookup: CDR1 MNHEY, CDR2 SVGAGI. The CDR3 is CASSYASLGTDTQYF. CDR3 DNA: TGTGCCAGCAGTTATGCTAGCTTGGGCACAGATACGCAGTATTTT.

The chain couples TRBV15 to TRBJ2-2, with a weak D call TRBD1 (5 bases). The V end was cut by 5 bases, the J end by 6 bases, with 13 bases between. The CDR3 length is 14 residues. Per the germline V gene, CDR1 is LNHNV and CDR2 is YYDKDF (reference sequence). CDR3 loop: CATSAARVSGELFF. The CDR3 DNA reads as TGTGCCACCAGCGCCGCCAGGGTTTCCGGGGAGCTGTTTTTT.